These 27 T cell receptor beta chains originate from one sample sequenced in a study of vaccination and CD4 T cells after COVID-19. Described treatment: roughly 11-day PBMC culture with coronavirus spike peptide pools or control peptides (ViraFEST assay). An Oncomine TCR Beta short-read assay was used to sequence the DNA from cultured CD4+ T cells. Each CDR3 protein is one row after TCRdb ran MiXCR on the PCR reads. The data hold 20,000 to 25,000 distinct CDR3 sequences, with 38% observed a single time. Antigens of these TCRs are unknown. Specimen: CD4+ T cells from blood, cultured in vitro, collected before SARS-CoV-2 vaccination. The receptors shown here come from a human donor who had recovered from COVID-19.

V gene TRBV5-6 combines with J gene TRBJ1-5, with 8 bases lining up with TRBD1. Trimming removed 2 bases from V and 7 bases from J; junction bases left unmatched: 5. CDR1 is SGHDT and CDR2 is YYEEEE in the germline V gene. The CDR3 runs to 14 residues. This CDR3 reads CASSLGQGGQPQHF. Here the CDR3 DNA reads TGTGCCAGCAGCTTAGGACAGGGAGGACAGCCCCAGCATTTT. Full variable domain (missing parts from reference TRBV5-6 and TRBJ1-5): DAGVTQSPTHLIKTRGQQVTLRCSPKSGHDTVSWYQQALGQGPQFIFQYYEEEERQRGNFPDRFSGHQFPNYSSELNVNALLLGDSALYLCASSLGQGGQPQHFGDGTRLSIL.

This clonotype was found a few times. The genes are TRBV20-1 and TRBJ1-1; 8 nucleotides agree with TRBD1. After removal of 3 bases from V and 1 base from J, the junction contained 7 bases not matched to a gene. Germline values: CDR1 DFQATT, CDR2 SNEGSKA (reference sequence). The CDR3 is 15 residues long. As DNA, the CDR3 is TGCAGTGCTAGGAAACTGGGACAGGCGAACACTGAAGCTTTCTTT. It yields the protein CSARKLGQANTEAFF.

This clonotype has just a few counts. The rearrangement links TRBV27 to TRBJ1-2; D possibly corresponds to TRBD1 (5 bases). The CDR3 sequence is 14 residues long. Germline V gene lookup returns CDR1 MNHEY and CDR2 SMNVEV (reference sequence). V lost 5 bases and J 2 bases, leaving 12 bases between the germline ends. The CDR3 reads CASSPWDGNYGYTF. CDR3 in DNA: TGTGCCAGCAGTCCATGGGACGGGAACTATGGCTACACCTTC.

This clonotype was observed a few times. The V call is TRBV20-1, the J call TRBJ2-1; TRBD2 aligns across 8 bases. CDR3 length equals 17 residues. With 3 bases clipped from V and 2 bases from J, the junction kept 12 bases outside the gene matches. From germline, CDR1 is DFQATT and CDR2 SNEGSKA (reference sequence). The CDR3: CSASMGIGGGTYNEQFF. DNA of the CDR3: TGCAGTGCTAGTATGGGGATCGGCGGGGGGACCTACAATGAGCAGTTCTTC.

The gene calls are TRBV5-3 and TRBJ1-1, with TRBD1 as a possible D gene (6 bases). TRBV5-3 is recorded as an ORF, its role being uncertain. V was clipped by 8 bases and J by 3 bases, with 26 bases between them. This CDR3 comprises 17 residues. This CDR3 reads CASSPLGATGGDTEAFF. In DNA form, the CDR3 reads TGTGCCAGCAGCCCCCTGGGGGCAACCGGGGGGGACACTGAAGCTTTCTTT.

This chain connects TRBV7-8 to TRBJ2-2; possible D gene TRBD1, 5 bases. Germline values: CDR1 SGHVS, CDR2 FQNEAQ. V shed 0 bases and J shed 6 bases, with 17 bases lying between them. The CDR3 is made up of 17 amino acids. DNA for the CDR3: TGTGCCAGCAGCTTAGCGTCAAGGGGCTCCGTTGCCGGGGAGCTGTTTTTT. It encodes CASSLASRGSVAGELFF.

This chain joins TRBV7-2 and TRBJ2-2; 8 positions match TRBD2. Germline loops: CDR1 SGHTA, CDR2 FQGNSA. CDR3 length: 15 amino acids. V shed 6 bases, J shed 5 bases, and the junction held 8 bases outside the gene matches. The CDR3 spells CASSYKTGGTGELFF. The DNA of the CDR3 is TGTGCCAGCAGTTACAAGACGGGGGGGACCGGGGAGCTGTTTTTT.

CDR3 in amino acids: CASSLGTGNPGYTF. Written as DNA, the CDR3 is TGTGCCAGCAGCTTAGGGACAGGGAATCCTGGCTACACCTTC. This chain joins TRBV7-9 and TRBJ1-2, with 8 bases lining up with TRBD1. J gave up 7 bases and V 1 base, and 5 bases lay outside the gene matches. CDR3 size: 14 residues. Germline V gives CDR1 SEHNR, CDR2 FQNEAQ (reference sequence).

The genes are TRBV27 and TRBJ1-6, with TRBD1 identical over 9 bases. The germline V gene encodes CDR1 MNHEY and CDR2 SMNVEV (reference sequence). V shed 2 bases, J shed 13 bases, and the junction held 18 bases outside the gene matches. CDR3 length: 18 residues. The CDR3 region is CASSLGVQGASTLAPLHF. CDR3 DNA: TGTGCCAGCAGTTTAGGGGTACAGGGGGCTTCTACCCTGGCCCCCCTCCACTTT.

The V gene is TRBV6-1, the J gene TRBJ2-7, with 7 bases lining up with TRBD1. J was trimmed by 1 base and V by 6 bases; bases with no gene match: 9. This CDR3 has 15 amino acids. Germline assignment: CDR1 MNHNS and CDR2 SASEGT. CDR3: CASSSGQVVSYEQYF. In nucleotides, the CDR3 is TGTGCCAGCAGCTCCGGACAGGTCGTTTCCTACGAGCAGTACTTC.

This clonotype came up a few times. V and J are TRBV6-1 and TRBJ2-7, with 12 bases aligning to TRBD2. V was clipped by 5 bases and J by 7 bases; unmatched bases: 9. The CDR3 runs to 15 residues. Germline CDR1 is MNHNS and CDR2 is SASEGT. CDR3 in amino acids: CASSPLAGGPREQYF. Here the CDR3 DNA reads TGTGCCAGCAGTCCCCTAGCGGGAGGGCCCAGGGAGCAGTACTTC.

The CDR3 coding sequence is TGTGCCAGCAGCCAAGATCGGGGCGGATGGAATGAGCAGTTCTTC. This encodes CASSQDRGGWNEQFF. V and J are TRBV4-2 and TRBJ2-1; possibly TRBD1 or TRBD2 for D (5 bases each). The CDR3 sequence is 15 residues long. Per the germline V gene, CDR1 is LGHNA and CDR2 is YNFKEQ. V was clipped by 0 bases and J by 7 bases, with 13 bases between them.

The V gene is TRBV19, the J gene TRBJ2-1; D gene ambiguous. Germline CDR1 and CDR2: LNHDA and SQIVND (reference sequence). The CDR3 consists of 14 residues. Trimming pared 3 bases from V and 3 bases from J, leaving 9 bases between. Here the CDR3 DNA reads TGTGCCAGTAGTATCGCGGCAGGCTACAATGAGCAGTTCTTC. Its protein product is CASSIAAGYNEQFF.

This clonotype was detected only a few times. The chain uses TRBV6-5 and TRBJ1-1; 12 nucleotides agree with TRBD1. The CDR3 length is 16 residues. CDR1 MNHEY and CDR2 SVGAGI come from the germline V gene. J gave up 2 bases and V 4 bases, and 5 bases lay outside the gene matches. CDR3 loop: CASSFRDRGPNTEAFF. In DNA, the CDR3 is TGTGCCAGCAGTTTCCGGGACAGGGGGCCCAACACTGAAGCTTTCTTT.

J is TRBJ1-6 and V is TRBV5-5, with 7 positions matching TRBD1. In germline, CDR1 is SGHKS, CDR2 YYEKEE (reference sequence). J gave up 7 bases and V 2 bases, and 3 bases lay outside the gene matches. This CDR3 has 14 residues. In DNA form, the CDR3 reads TGTGCCAGCAGCTTTTCAGGGGGAAATTCACCCCTCCACTTT. It specifies CASSFSGGNSPLHF.

This clonotype has a handful of counts. This chain links TRBV10-3 with TRBJ1-2, with 7 bases lining up with TRBD1. CDR1 is ENHRY and CDR2 is SYGVKD in the germline V gene. V shed 6 bases and J 2 bases; nucleotides not matched to a gene: 6. The CDR3 sequence is 14 residues long. The CDR3 nucleotides read TGTGCCATCAGCCAACTACAGGGGAACTATGGCTACACCTTC. Protein: CAISQLQGNYGYTF.

The chain carries TRBV27 and TRBJ2-2; possibly TRBD2 for D (5 bases). V was trimmed by 1 base and J by 5 bases, leaving 8 bases between them. Germline V gene lookup returns CDR1 MNHEY and CDR2 SMNVEV (reference sequence). This CDR3 is 14 amino acids long. DNA of the CDR3: TGTGCCAGCAGTTTATATACGGGAACCGGGGAGCTGTTTTTT. It specifies CASSLYTGTGELFF.

The gene calls are TRBV10-1 and TRBJ1-1; D is uncertain. Germline CDR1 WNHNN, CDR2 SYGVQD (reference sequence). With 4 bases removed from V and 3 bases from J, the gap between germline ends came to 9 bases. The CDR3 is 13 residues long. The CDR3, as DNA: TGCGCCAGCAGTGGAAATGAGGACACTGAAGCTTTCTTT. This sequence encodes CASSGNEDTEAFF.

The chain is built from TRBV10-3 and TRBJ1-1; no clear D gene. Germline V gives CDR1 ENHRY, CDR2 SYGVKD. The CDR3 consists of 11 residues. Trimming cost V 11 bases and J 9 bases, with 16 bases left between them. The CDR3 DNA reads as TGTGCCGCACGGGCAGGCTATAAAGCTTTCTTT. This gives the protein CAARAGYKAFF.

This clonotype showed up just a few times. The J gene is TRBJ2-3, the V gene TRBV6-5; 11 positions agree with TRBD2. CDR3 length: 15 residues. The germline V gene encodes CDR1 MNHEY and CDR2 SVGAGI. Unmatched junction bases numbered 9, after V lost 4 bases and J lost 9 bases. The CDR3: CASSLLAGVGVTQYF. CDR3 nucleotide sequence: TGTGCCAGCAGTTTACTAGCGGGGGTGGGGGTGACGCAGTATTTT.

This clonotype was observed a few times. The chain carries TRBV7-2 and TRBJ1-2, with D possibly TRBD1 on 5 matching bases. CDR1 and CDR2 from the germline V gene are SGHTA and FQGNSA. The CDR3 runs to 16 residues. V lost 5 bases, J lost 2 bases, and 18 bases lay in between. CDR3 protein: CASSGRGVEGNYGYTF. DNA of the CDR3: TGTGCCAGCAGCGGGCGAGGGGTGGAGGGCAACTATGGCTACACCTTC.

This clonotype was observed a handful of times. This CDR3 is CSARGLGRLDNSPLHF. In nucleotides, the CDR3 is TGCAGTGCTAGAGGGTTGGGCAGACTTGATAATTCACCCCTCCACTTT. The gene calls are TRBV20-1 and TRBJ1-6, with D unclear. This CDR3 contains 16 residues. Trimming pared 1 base from V and 5 bases from J, leaving 15 bases between. Per germline, CDR1 DFQATT and CDR2 SNEGSKA (reference sequence).

This clonotype was seen a few times. The V and J genes are TRBV19 and TRBJ1-1; 7 nucleotides line up with TRBD1. CDR1 is LNHDA, CDR2 SQIVND, per germline (reference sequence). The junction had 9 bases not matched to a gene; V was cut back by 6 bases and J by 2 bases. The CDR3 runs 15 residues. The CDR3 loop reads CASRNQQGSNTEAFF. The DNA of the CDR3 is TGTGCCAGTAGGAATCAACAGGGGTCCAACACTGAAGCTTTCTTT.

This sequence joins TRBV19 and TRBJ2-1, with 7 bases identical to TRBD1. CDR3 length equals 15 residues. V shed 6 bases, J shed 0 bases, and the junction held 5 bases outside the gene matches. Germline V gene data show CDR1 as LNHDA and CDR2 as SQIVND (reference sequence). The CDR3 region has the DNA TGTGCCAGTAGACCGGACAGGAGCTCCTACAATGAGCAGTTCTTC. It translates to CASRPDRSSYNEQFF.

This clonotype was found a few times. The chain has TRBV27 and TRBJ1-1, with 10 bases aligning to TRBD1. The J segment lost 5 bases and the V segment lost 1 base, leaving 16 bases of the junction unmatched. Looked up from germline, CDR1 is MNHEY and CDR2 is SMNVEV (reference sequence). The CDR3 length is 19 residues. CDR3 in DNA: TGTGCCAGCAGTTTATACTCTGGAGGGACAGGGGAGGGTAGAACTGAAGCTTTCTTT. Protein product: CASSLYSGGTGEGRTEAFF.

Only a few counts were recorded for this clonotype. This rearrangement joins TRBV6-1 to TRBJ1-2; 7 bases map to TRBD1. The CDR3 totals 13 residues. V lost 11 bases, J lost 9 bases, and 15 bases stayed unmatched. Germline V gene sequence: CDR1 MNHNS, CDR2 SASEGT. The DNA for the CDR3 is TGTGCCGGATCAGGGGGGTTGGTTTCGAGCTACACCTTC. Translation gives CAGSGGLVSSYTF.

This clonotype was observed a few times. This chain connects TRBV15 to TRBJ1-3; weak D call: TRBD1 (5 bases). V was trimmed by 2 bases and J by 0 bases, leaving 11 bases between them. The CDR3 contains 16 residues. The germline gives CDR1 LNHNV, CDR2 YYDKDF (reference sequence). The CDR3 DNA is TGTGCCACCAGCAGACTATGGGGGGGCTCTGGAAACACCATATATTTT. Amino acids: CATSRLWGGSGNTIYF.